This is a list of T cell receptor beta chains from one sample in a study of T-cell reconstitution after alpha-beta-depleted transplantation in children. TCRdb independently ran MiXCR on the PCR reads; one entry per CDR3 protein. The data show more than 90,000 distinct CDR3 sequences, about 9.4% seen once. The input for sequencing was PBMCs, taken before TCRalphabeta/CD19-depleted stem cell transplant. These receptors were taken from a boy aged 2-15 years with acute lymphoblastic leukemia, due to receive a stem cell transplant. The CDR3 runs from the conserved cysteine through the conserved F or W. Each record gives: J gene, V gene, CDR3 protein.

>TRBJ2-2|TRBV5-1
CASSLAEEPGGLGELFF
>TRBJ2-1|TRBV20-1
CSARDLFSGGLSYNEQFF
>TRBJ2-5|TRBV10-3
CAISPVGQMETQYF
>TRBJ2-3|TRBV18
CASSPEGLTDTQYF
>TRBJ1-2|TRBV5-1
CASSLREPNYGYTF
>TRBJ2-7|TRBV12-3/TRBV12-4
CASSFRGRSDYEQYF
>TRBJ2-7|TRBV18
CASSPGGGHPYEQYF
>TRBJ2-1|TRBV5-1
CASSLELRYEQFF
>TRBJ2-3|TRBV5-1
CASSWGTPEGAQYF
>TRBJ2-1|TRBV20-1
CSARDWRGRYNEQFF
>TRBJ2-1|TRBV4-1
CASSPGTSGGIGSYNEQFF
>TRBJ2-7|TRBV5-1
CASSYLFGNYEQYF
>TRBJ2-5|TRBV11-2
CASSRDSGRRETQYF
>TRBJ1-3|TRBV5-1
CASSVTGNSGNTIYF
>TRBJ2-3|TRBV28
CASSTQTIAGGRSTDTQYF
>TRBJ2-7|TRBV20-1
CSTKTQLAGGSFYEQYF
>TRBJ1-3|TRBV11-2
CASSLSGPGNTIYF
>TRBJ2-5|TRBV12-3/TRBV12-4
CASSLHGQETQYF
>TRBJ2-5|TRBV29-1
CSVAQGVGQETQYF
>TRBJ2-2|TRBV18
CASSPQGVANTGELFF
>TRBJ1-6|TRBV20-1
CSARGGGSWYNSPLHF
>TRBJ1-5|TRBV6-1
CASSEDDRRHQPQHF
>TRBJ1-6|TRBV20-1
CSAPTGRGQSIASPLHF
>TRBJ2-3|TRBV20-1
CSARGAGLGPTDTQYF
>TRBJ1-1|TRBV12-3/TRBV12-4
CASRQTWNTEAFF
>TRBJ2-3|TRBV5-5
CATSTAYHTDTQYF
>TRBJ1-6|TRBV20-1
CSATQGNSPLHF
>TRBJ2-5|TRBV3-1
CASSSKPPAEETQYF
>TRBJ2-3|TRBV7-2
CASSLDGRSTDTQYF
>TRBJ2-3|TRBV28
CASGALAGSTDTQYF
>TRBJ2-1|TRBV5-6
CASSLDVGEGNEQFF
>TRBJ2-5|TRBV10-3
CAISELDRTPYQETQYF
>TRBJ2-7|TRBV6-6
CASSSLGEQYF
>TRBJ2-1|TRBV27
CASSGLAGTNEQFF
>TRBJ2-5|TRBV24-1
CATSVAGEETQYF
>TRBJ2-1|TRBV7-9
CASRISGRAAEQFF
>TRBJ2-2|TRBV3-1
CASSQNRGRQFGAGELFF
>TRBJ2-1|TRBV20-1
CSARDIRKDNEQFF
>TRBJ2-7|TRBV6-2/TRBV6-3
CASSSPGRGSYEQYF
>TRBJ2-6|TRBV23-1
CASSQSRETTGLAGANVLTF